This T cell receptor beta chain derives from a study of cytomegalovirus exposure and HLA in healthy donors. In the PCR, 60 Vbeta and 13 Jbeta primers were used. Sequencing used immunoSEQ multiplex PCR; TCRdb keeps in-frame clones, though not all of them. The sample has 100,000 to 150,000 clones. The donors, nominally healthy at sampling, likely had unrecorded immune exposures. General study points: Investigators reported around 150 TCR beta chains as tied to cytomegalovirus.

V lost 1 base to trimming and J lost 2 bases; unmatched junction nucleotides: 3. The CDR3 sequence is 16 residues long. The germline CDR1 and CDR2 sequences are MNHNS and SASEGT. Of note for this clone: Its target is not known.

The sequencing sample was made of PBMCs. The TCR comes from a man aged 25 to 40 in good health and CMV-seronegative. This rearrangement joins TRBV6-1 to TRBJ2-5; the match to TRBD2 covers 11 bases. CDR3: CASSEVSGGGQETQYF. CDR3 nucleotides: TGTGCCAGCAGTGAAGTTAGCGGGGGGGGTCAAGAGACCCAGTACTTC.